The clone carrying this TCR beta chain has only one observation. Its antigen is unidentified. The record originates from a study of shared clonotypes between healthy human individuals. Across the study: Aged 18 to 49, the donors were a couple of women and a few men. The study, taken as a whole, reports: Blood was the only sampled material, and tissue repertoires likely differ. Compared with memory subsets, naive subsets generally had larger estimated richness.

The CDR3 is 17 residues long. Looked up from germline, CDR1 is SGHRS and CDR2 is YFSETQ. V was clipped by 1 base and J by 3 bases, with 16 bases between them. Splitting of each subset's genomic DNA was done evenly across several immunoSEQ plates. The table came from immunoSEQ multiplex PCR; TCRdb's copy has only in-frame clones and leaves some out. The sample consists of millions of clones, approximately 94% of them appearing once. The chain is built from TRBV5-1 and TRBJ2-2; TRBD1 might be the D (6 bases). The sequenced material came from naive CD4+ T cells sorted from blood. Subset given: CD45RA+ positively selected. This TCR came from a man aged 18 to 29 in good health. The CDR3 here is CASSLPPGVWDTGELFF. CDR3 in DNA: TGCGCCAGCAGCTTGCCCCCAGGGGTCTGGGACACCGGGGAGCTGTTTTTT.